The T cell receptor beta chain under discussion was sequenced for a study of cytomegalovirus exposure and HLA in healthy donors. Study results and caveats: Near-uniform donor sequencing depth was presumed by presence/absence analyses. CMV antigen specificity of a few CMV-associated chains was confirmed in vitro.

The PCR made use of 60 Vbeta and 13 Jbeta primers. Assay: immunoSEQ multiplex PCR; the TCRdb copy retains only in-frame clones and omits some. The sample carries about 130,000 clones, under 85% recorded once. CDR3 size: 15 residues. Deletions cut 0 bases from V and 1 base from J, with 8 bases between. Germline V CDR1 and CDR2: SGDLS, YYNGEE. Turning to this clone: Antigen unknown.

This sequence was found in a boy under 18 in good health and CMV-seronegative. The chain carries TRBV9 and TRBJ1-3; the D is unclear. Sequencing used PBMCs. In nucleotides, the CDR3 is TGTGCCAGCAGCGTAGATTCCGGGTCTGGAAACACCATATATTTT. This translates into CASSVDSGSGNTIYF.